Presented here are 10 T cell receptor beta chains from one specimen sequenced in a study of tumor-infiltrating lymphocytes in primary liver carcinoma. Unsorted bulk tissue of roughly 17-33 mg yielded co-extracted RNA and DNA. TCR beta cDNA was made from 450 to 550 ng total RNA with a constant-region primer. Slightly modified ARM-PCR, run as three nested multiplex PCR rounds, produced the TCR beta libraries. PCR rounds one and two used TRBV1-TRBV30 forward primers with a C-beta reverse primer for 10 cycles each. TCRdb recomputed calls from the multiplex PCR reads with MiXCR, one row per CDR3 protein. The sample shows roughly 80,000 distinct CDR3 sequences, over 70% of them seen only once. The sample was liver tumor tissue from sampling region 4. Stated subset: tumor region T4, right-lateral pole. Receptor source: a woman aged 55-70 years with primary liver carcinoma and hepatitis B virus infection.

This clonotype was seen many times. CDR3 in DNA: TGTGCCACCAGTGATAACAGGGTCTTGTACCAAGAGACCCAGTACTTC. It specifies CATSDNRVLYQETQYF. This sequence joins TRBV24-1 and TRBJ2-5, with a tentative D call TRBD1 (6 bases). The V gene lost 3 bases and the J gene lost 0 bases, with 13 bases spanning the gap. This CDR3 comprises 16 residues. CDR1 and CDR2 (germline): KGHDR, SFDVKD.

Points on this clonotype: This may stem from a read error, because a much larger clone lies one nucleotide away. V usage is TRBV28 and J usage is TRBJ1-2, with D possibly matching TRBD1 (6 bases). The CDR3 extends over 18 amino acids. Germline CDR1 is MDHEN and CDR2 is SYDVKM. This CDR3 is CASSHVFRDKQIRSGYIF. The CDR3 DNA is TGTGCCAGCAGTCACGTATTCCGGGACAAGCAGATCAGGAGTGGCTACATCTTC.

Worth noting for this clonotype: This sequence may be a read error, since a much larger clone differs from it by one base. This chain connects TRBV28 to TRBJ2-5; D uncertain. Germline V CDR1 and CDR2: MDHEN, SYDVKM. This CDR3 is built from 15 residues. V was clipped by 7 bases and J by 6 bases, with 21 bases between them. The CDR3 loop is CASNDGRDPKQTQYF. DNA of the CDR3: TGTGCCAGCAATGACGGCAGAGATCCCAAACAGACCCAGTACTTC. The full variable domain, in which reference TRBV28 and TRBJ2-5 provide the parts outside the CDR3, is DVKVTQSSRYLVKRTGEKVFLECVQDMDHENMFWYRQDPGLGLRLIYFSYDVKMKEKGDIPEGYSVSREKKERFSLILESASTNQTSMYLCASNDGRDPKQTQYFGPGTRLLVL.

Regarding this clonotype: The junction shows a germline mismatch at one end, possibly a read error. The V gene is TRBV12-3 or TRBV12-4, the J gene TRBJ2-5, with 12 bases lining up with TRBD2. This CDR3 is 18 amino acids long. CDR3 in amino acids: CASSFRASGRGSQETEYF. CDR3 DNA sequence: TGTGCAAGCAGTTTTCGGGCTAGCGGGAGGGGTTCCCAAGAGACCGAGTACTTC.

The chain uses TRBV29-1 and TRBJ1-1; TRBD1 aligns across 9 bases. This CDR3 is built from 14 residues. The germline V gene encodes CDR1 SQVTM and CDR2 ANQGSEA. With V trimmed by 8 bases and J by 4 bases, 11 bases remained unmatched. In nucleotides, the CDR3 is TGCAGCATGGACAGGGGCACTATGGGCACTGAAGCTTTCTTT. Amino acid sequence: CSMDRGTMGTEAFF. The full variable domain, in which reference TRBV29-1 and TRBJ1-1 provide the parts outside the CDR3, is SAVISQKPSRDICQRGTSLTIQCQVDSQVTMMFWYRQQPGQSLTLIATANQGSEATYESGFVIDKFPISRPNLTFSTLTVSNMSPEDSSIYLCSMDRGTMGTEAFFGQGTRLTVV.

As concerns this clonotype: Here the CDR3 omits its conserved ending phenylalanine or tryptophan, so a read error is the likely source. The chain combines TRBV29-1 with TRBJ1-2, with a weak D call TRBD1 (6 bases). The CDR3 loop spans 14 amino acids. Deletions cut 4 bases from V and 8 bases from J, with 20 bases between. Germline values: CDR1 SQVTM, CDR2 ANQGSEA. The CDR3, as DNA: TGCAGCGTTGCCCGGGGGGCGGGCGCTCGAGGCTACACCCTC. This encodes CSVARGAGARGYTL.

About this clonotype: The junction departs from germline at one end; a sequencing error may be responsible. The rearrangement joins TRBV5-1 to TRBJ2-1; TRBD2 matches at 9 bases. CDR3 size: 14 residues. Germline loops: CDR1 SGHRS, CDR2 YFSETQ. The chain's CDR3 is CASSFSGSRNKQFF. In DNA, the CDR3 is TGTGCCAGCAGCTTTAGCGGGAGTCGGAATAAGCAGTTCTTC.

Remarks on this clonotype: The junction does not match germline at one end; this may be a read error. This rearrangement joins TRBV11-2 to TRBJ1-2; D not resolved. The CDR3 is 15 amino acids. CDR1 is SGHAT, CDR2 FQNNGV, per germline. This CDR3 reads CASSLESASYYGYNF. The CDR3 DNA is TGTGCCAGCAGCTTAGAGAGTGCGAGTTACTATGGCTACAATTTC.

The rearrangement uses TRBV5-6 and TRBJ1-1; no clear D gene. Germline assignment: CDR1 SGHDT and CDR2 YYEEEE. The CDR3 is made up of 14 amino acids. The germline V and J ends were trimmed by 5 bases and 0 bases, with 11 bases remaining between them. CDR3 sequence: CASRQAEVNTEAFF. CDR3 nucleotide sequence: TGTGCCAGCAGGCAGGCAGAGGTGAACACTGAAGCTTTCTTT.

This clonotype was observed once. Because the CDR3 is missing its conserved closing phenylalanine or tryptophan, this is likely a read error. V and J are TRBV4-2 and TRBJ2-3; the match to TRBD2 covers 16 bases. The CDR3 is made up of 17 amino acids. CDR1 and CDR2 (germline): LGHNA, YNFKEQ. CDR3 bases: TGTGCCAGCAACCAAGTGGGACTAGCGGGAGGGCCGAATACGCAGTATTTG. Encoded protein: CASNQVGLAGGPNTQYL.